This T cell receptor beta chain originates from a study of T cell repertoires in cytomegalovirus infection. Trimming removed 8 bases from V and 5 bases from J, with 17 bases in between. Germline CDR1 and CDR2: SNHLY and FYNNEI. The CDR3 consists of 14 residues. Broader study findings: CMV carriers with the relevant HLA were identified by cumulative public TCR beta family frequency. The response measured ex vivo was dominated by TCR beta clonotypes (HLA-C-restricted and CMV-specific).

Notes on this clonotype: Its target is unknown.

TCRdb re-called the reads with MiXCR, one entry per CDR3 protein. Of roughly 45,000 distinct CDR3 sequences in the sample, about 20% are singletons; the top ten hold approximately 17%. The sequence was obtained from a human donor in good health (CMV status not recorded). Some clones in this sample may be carry-over from other donors' samples. This chain links TRBV2 with TRBJ2-3; D is unclear. The sample taken for sequencing was PBMCs, sequenced either directly or after in vitro stimulation (not recorded which). The CDR3 reads CASGSQTEEDTQYF. Written as DNA, the CDR3 is TGTGCCAGCGGTAGCCAAACCGAAGAAGATACGCAGTATTTT.